This TCR beta chain came from a study of read filtering for tumor transcriptome and immune sequencing. Study overall: Transcriptome libraries were built from DNase-treated RNA. Points from the study as a whole: The sorted CD138-negative fraction was a mixed bone marrow immune population, not purified T cells. IR-seq and RNA-seq agreed better without single-read clonotypes.

The CDR3 sequence is 14 residues long. Looked up from germline, CDR1 is LNHDA and CDR2 is SQIVND (reference sequence). Unmatched junction bases numbered 6, after V lost 4 bases and J lost 5 bases. This library used around 0.4 ug RNA and molecular barcoded adaptors spanning alpha/delta and beta/gamma chains. TCRdb re-called the reads through MiXCR, storing one row per CDR3 protein. Of around 130,000 distinct CDR3 sequences in the sample, around 13% were seen once. This clonotype was observed at least ten times. Its antigen is as yet unknown. Source material: a population of CD138-negative cells sorted from bone marrow. The TCR sequence derives from a donor aged 40 or over with multiple myeloma. This chain connects TRBV19 to TRBJ1-2; 8 bases are shared with TRBD1. CDR3 nucleotide sequence: TGTGCCAGTAGTACAGGGGGCTTCTTGTATGGCTACACCTTC. Translating it yields CASSTGGFLYGYTF.